The 31 T cell receptor beta chains reported below all come from one sample, sequenced in a study of follicular helper T cells after annual influenza vaccination (dated by TCRdb to between 2016 and 2019). Library method: the immunoSEQ multiplex PCR assay. TCRdb provides this immuneACCESS table in a form limited to in-frame rearrangements. Some clones are lacking; in checked studies, under half of them reflect an unresolved V gene, and why the rest are absent is not known. This sample gives about 10,000 clones in total; around 85% of them show up just once. Approximately 0.8% of the sample lies in the top ten. The sequences come from CXCR5- memory CD4+ T cells sorted from blood, collected 6 weeks after influenza vaccination. The cell subset or site label on this specimen signifies: CXCR5- memory CD4 T cells. The receptors were sampled from an adult who received the influenza vaccine.

This rearrangement joins TRBV2 to TRBJ2-5; D is perhaps TRBD1 (6 bases). CDR1 and CDR2 from the germline V gene are SNHLY and FYNNEI. V lost 5 bases and J lost 3, with 10 bases in between. The CDR3 runs 13 residues. The CDR3 DNA follows: TGTGCCAGCAGTCTACAGGGAAAAGAGACCCAGTACTTC. Its translation is CASSLQGKETQYF.

This clone was observed a handful of times. The gene calls are TRBV6-5 and TRBJ2-5; tentatively, D is TRBD1 or TRBD2 (5 bases each). Germline V lookup: CDR1 MNHEY, CDR2 SVGAGI. V was cut by 0 bases and J by 5 bases, with 13 bases left in between. The CDR3 is 15 amino acids. The CDR3 sequence: CASSYSGARRETQYF. The CDR3 nucleotides are TGTGCCAGCAGTTACTCCGGGGCTCGTAGGGAGACCCAGTACTTC.

The table lists this clone with a count of one. The chain carries TRBV2 and TRBJ1-1; D uncertain. The CDR3 extends over 11 amino acids. Germline CDR1 SNHLY, CDR2 FYNNEI. V shed 8 bases and J shed 9 bases, with 13 bases lying between them. DNA of the CDR3: TGTGCCAGCGAAAGCGGACGGAAAGCTTTCTTT. Its translation is CASESGRKAFF.

This chain's CDR3 is CASSLSTNEQYF. The CDR3 DNA reads as TGTGCCAGTAGCCTATCCACAAACGAGCAGTACTTC. The V call is TRBV19, the J call TRBJ2-7, with no clear D. The CDR3 is 12 amino acids. With 6 bases removed from V and 5 bases from J, the gap between germline ends came to 11 bases. Germline CDR1 reads LNHDA; CDR2 reads SQIVND (reference sequence).

The chain combines TRBV10-3 with TRBJ2-7; tentative D call: TRBD1 (6 bases). Between the trimmed V and J ends, which lost 6 bases and 3 bases, there was a span of 18 bases. There are 15 residues in the CDR3. CDR1 is ENHRY, CDR2 SYGVKD, per germline. The CDR3 DNA sequence: TGTGCCATCAGACCTCTCACAGGGCCAATCTACGAGCAGTACTTC. This translates into CAIRPLTGPIYEQYF.

This rearrangement joins TRBV7-9 to TRBJ2-7; D call uncertain. Per germline, CDR1 SEHNR and CDR2 FQNEAQ (reference sequence). This CDR3 spans 13 amino acids. V lost 5 bases, J lost 1 base, and 9 bases lay in between. CDR3 region: CASSPVMSYEQYF. The CDR3 nucleotides read TGTGCCAGCAGCCCGGTAATGTCCTACGAGCAGTACTTC.

This clone was seen only a few times. The chain's CDR3 is CASSPGLAGNEQFF. In DNA form, the CDR3 reads TGCGCCAGCAGCCCCGGACTAGCGGGGAATGAGCAGTTCTTC. This sequence joins TRBV5-1 and TRBJ2-1; 12 bases are a match to TRBD2. This CDR3 spans 14 amino acids. V shed 4 bases, J shed 7 bases, and the junction held 3 bases outside the gene matches. Germline CDR1 reads SGHRS; CDR2 reads YFSETQ.

This chain links TRBV18 with TRBJ1-1; D perhaps matches TRBD1 (5 bases). CDR1 and CDR2 (germline): KGHSH, LQKENI. CDR3 length equals 18 residues. V was trimmed by 0 bases and J by 8 bases, leaving 25 bases between them. The CDR3 region has the DNA TGTGCCAGCTCACCACCGGGTTCGTATCGGCAGGGCCAAATGGAAGCTTTCTTT. It yields the protein CASSPPGSYRQGQMEAFF.

The V gene is TRBV27, the J gene TRBJ1-5; D ambiguous. V was shortened by 6 bases and J by 7 bases, with 19 bases between the two germline ends. The CDR3 spans 15 residues. Germline assignment: CDR1 MNHEY and CDR2 SMNVEV (reference sequence). The CDR3 sequence is CASSWKRASEQPQHF. The CDR3 coding sequence is TGTGCCAGCAGCTGGAAAAGAGCGTCGGAGCAGCCCCAGCATTTT.

The gene calls are TRBV27 and TRBJ1-2; perhaps TRBD1 as D (5 bases). Per the germline V gene, CDR1 is MNHEY and CDR2 is SMNVEV (reference sequence). This CDR3 is built from 13 residues. Deletions cut 5 bases from V and 5 bases from J, with 12 bases between. The CDR3 region is CASSTGTQYGYTF. In DNA, the CDR3 is TGTGCCAGCAGTACCGGGACGCAATATGGCTACACCTTC.

This clone was counted once. V is TRBV29-1 and J is TRBJ1-1; D is uncertain. The CDR3 is 12 amino acids. CDR1 SQVTM and CDR2 ANQGSEA come from the germline V gene. The ends were cut back, 4 bases at V and 0 bases at J, with 6 bases in the middle. CDR3: CSVGIMNTEAFF. In DNA, the CDR3 is TGCAGCGTTGGGATTATGAACACTGAAGCTTTCTTT.

This chain joins TRBV6-1 and TRBJ2-1; D is perhaps TRBD2 (6 bases). The CDR3 spans 13 residues. CDR1 and CDR2 from the germline V gene are MNHNS and SASEGT. The V gene lost 8 bases and the J gene lost 2 bases, with 10 bases spanning the gap. CDR3 protein: CASHSGTYNEQFF. In DNA, the CDR3 is TGTGCCAGCCATAGCGGAACCTACAATGAGCAGTTCTTC.

This clone has only a few counts. The V call is TRBV11-2, the J call TRBJ1-1, with D hard to call. Germline CDR1 is SGHAT and CDR2 is FQNNGV. V lost 5 bases and J lost 3, with 19 bases in between. The CDR3 runs 16 residues. CDR3 loop: CASSPRQWVWDTEAFF. The CDR3, as DNA: TGTGCCAGCAGCCCACGTCAGTGGGTTTGGGACACTGAAGCTTTCTTT.

The V gene is TRBV5-6, the J gene TRBJ1-2; D possibly corresponds to TRBD1 (5 bases). Looked up from germline, CDR1 is SGHDT and CDR2 is YYEEEE. This CDR3 region has 13 residues. Trimming cost V 3 bases and J 3 bases, with 9 bases left between them. The CDR3 here is CASSSGRDYGYTF. Here the CDR3 DNA reads TGTGCCAGCAGCTCGGGACGAGACTATGGCTACACCTTC.

V is TRBV19 and J is TRBJ2-5, with D maybe TRBD2 (5 bases). V was clipped by 3 bases and J by 1 base, with 15 bases between them. CDR3 length: 16 residues. Germline CDR1 reads LNHDA; CDR2 reads SQIVND (reference sequence). CDR3 in amino acids: CASSIGIGSPQETQYF. The CDR3 nucleotides are TGTGCCAGTAGTATCGGGATTGGGTCTCCCCAAGAGACCCAGTACTTC. The full variable domain, in which reference TRBV19 and TRBJ2-5 provide the parts outside the CDR3, is DGGITQSPKYLFRKEGQNVTLSCEQNLNHDAMYWYRQDPGQGLRLIYYSQIVNDFQKGDIAEGYSVSREKKESFPLTVTSAQKNPTAFYLCASSIGIGSPQETQYFGPGTRLLVL.

The chain couples TRBV19 to TRBJ1-2; D unclear. The V end lost 4 bases, the J end lost 2 bases, and 8 bases lay between the germline ends. Looked up from germline, CDR1 is LNHDA and CDR2 is SQIVND (reference sequence). CDR3 length equals 13 residues. CDR3 region: CASSSGRNYGYTF. The CDR3 bases are TGTGCCAGTAGTAGTGGCAGAAACTATGGCTACACCTTC.

The chain joins TRBV18 to TRBJ2-5; maybe TRBD2 (5 bases). The CDR3 covers 13 residues. Germline V gene data show CDR1 as KGHSH and CDR2 as LQKENI. Trimming stripped 6 bases from V and 6 bases from J, with 14 bases between. This CDR3 reads CASSGQSGKTQYF. CDR3 bases: TGTGCCAGCTCCGGCCAATCGGGGAAGACCCAGTACTTC.

This clone was seen more than once but under ten times. The J gene is TRBJ2-1, the V gene TRBV10-3; 8 bases match TRBD2. This CDR3 spans 14 amino acids. Trimming took 4 bases from V and 1 from J; bases not matched to a gene: 0. Germline values: CDR1 ENHRY, CDR2 SYGVKD. The CDR3 DNA follows: TGTGCCATCAGTGGCGGGGGGTCCTACAATGAGCAGTTCTTC. Encoded protein: CAISGGGSYNEQFF.

This chain joins TRBV5-1 and TRBJ2-5; maybe TRBD2 (5 bases). V lost 0 bases, J lost 5 bases, and 5 bases lay in between. Germline V CDR1 and CDR2: SGHRS, YFSETQ. CDR3 length equals 12 residues. Here the CDR3 DNA reads TGCGCCAGCAGCTTGGGGAGGGAGACCCAGTACTTC. Residues: CASSLGRETQYF.

The CDR3 loop reads CASSLTGTVIRGYTF. The CDR3 nucleotides are TGTGCCAGCAGTTTAACCGGGACAGTAATCCGCGGCTACACCTTC. The J gene is TRBJ1-2, the V gene TRBV27; 7 bases line up with TRBD1. The CDR3 is 15 amino acids. Germline CDR1 and CDR2: MNHEY and SMNVEV (reference sequence). The V gene end was trimmed by 2 bases and the J gene end by 8 bases; junction bases not matched to a gene: 11.

The J gene is TRBJ1-2, the V gene TRBV5-1, with TRBD1 matching 9 bases. CDR3 length equals 14 residues. V lost 4 bases and J lost 7; bases outside the gene matches: 8. CDR1 is SGHRS, CDR2 YFSETQ, per germline. DNA for the CDR3: TGCGCCAGCAGCGAGGGGACAGGGAGTTCTGGCTACACCTTC. It yields the protein CASSEGTGSSGYTF.

This clone occurred once. The chain couples TRBV6-1 to TRBJ1-4; the D is unclear. V was clipped by 8 bases and J by 0 bases, with 13 bases between them. Germline V gives CDR1 MNHNS, CDR2 SASEGT. This CDR3 comprises 15 residues. The CDR3 loop is CASSNTGTTNEKLFF. In DNA, the CDR3 is TGTGCCAGCTCGAATACGGGTACAACTAATGAAAAACTGTTTTTT.

This chain joins TRBV19 and TRBJ2-7; 9 bases agree with TRBD1. This CDR3 has 15 amino acids. Germline V gene sequence: CDR1 LNHDA, CDR2 SQIVND (reference sequence). V was pared by 5 bases and J by 3 bases, with 8 bases of the junction left unmatched. The CDR3 is CASSVPGQGLYEQYF. CDR3 nucleotides: TGTGCCAGTAGTGTACCGGGACAGGGACTCTACGAGCAGTACTTC. Filled out from reference TRBV19 and TRBJ2-7, the complete variable domain reads DGGITQSPKYLFRKEGQNVTLSCEQNLNHDAMYWYRQDPGQGLRLIYYSQIVNDFQKGDIAEGYSVSREKKESFPLTVTSAQKNPTAFYLCASSVPGQGLYEQYFGPGTRLTVT.

As DNA, the CDR3 is TGTGCCAGCAGCCTTACAGGTTACTACACCTTC. Translating it yields CASSLTGYYTF. The genes are TRBV5-6 and TRBJ1-2; D possibly corresponds to TRBD1 (5 bases). V dropped 4 bases and J dropped 10 bases, with 11 bases sitting between them. Germline lookup yields CDR1 SGHDT and CDR2 YYEEEE. The length of the CDR3 is 11 residues.

The rearrangement joins TRBV4-1 to TRBJ1-1, with 8 nucleotides matching TRBD1. Germline CDR1 and CDR2: MGHRA and YSYEKL. After removal of 5 bases from V and 1 base from J, the junction contained 12 bases not matched to a gene. This CDR3 region has 17 residues. The CDR3 DNA is TGCGCCAGCAGCGCCCTTAGCCTGGGACAGGCGAACACTGAAGCTTTCTTT. Its protein is CASSALSLGQANTEAFF.

The V call is TRBV11-2, the J call TRBJ2-7; D is undetermined. Trimming left V 1 base short and J 4 bases short, with 11 bases between. Germline V gene sequence: CDR1 SGHAT, CDR2 FQNNGV. The CDR3 spans 14 residues. Here the CDR3 DNA reads TGTGCCAGCAGCTTAGGGAGAACACCGTACGAGCAGTACTTC. Residues: CASSLGRTPYEQYF. Variable domain in full (rest from reference TRBV11-2 and TRBJ2-7): EAGVAQSPRYKIIEKRQSVAFWCNPISGHATLYWYQQILGQGPKLLIQFQNNGVVDDSQLPKDRFSAERLKGVDSTLKIQPAKLEDSAVYLCASSLGRTPYEQYFGPGTRLTVT.

This clone appeared once. The chain is built from TRBV4-1 and TRBJ2-6, with D possibly being TRBD1 (6 bases). The CDR3 is made up of 18 amino acids. Germline loops: CDR1 MGHRA, CDR2 YSYEKL. Trimming left V 3 bases short and J 0 bases short, with 15 bases between. DNA of the CDR3: TGCGCCAGCAGCCATCCCCCGGGACAACTCTCTGGGGCCAACGTCCTGACTTTC. It is translated as CASSHPPGQLSGANVLTF.

CDR3 nucleotide sequence: TGCGCCAGCAGCTTGGGGGCTGGCACTGAAGCTTTCTTT. Amino acid sequence: CASSLGAGTEAFF. The chain uses TRBV5-1 and TRBJ1-1; D ambiguous. The CDR3 runs 13 residues. Germline CDR1 is SGHRS and CDR2 is YFSETQ. V was shortened by 0 bases and J by 4 bases, with 7 bases between the two germline ends.

This sequence joins TRBV18 and TRBJ1-3, with 9 bases matching TRBD1. J lost 4 bases, V lost 3 bases, and 1 base had no gene match. The CDR3 sequence is 14 residues long. Germline assignment: CDR1 KGHSH and CDR2 LQKENI. The CDR3 coding sequence is TGTGCCAGCTCACCGGGACAGGGAGGAAACACCATATATTTT. It translates to CASSPGQGGNTIYF.

The V gene is TRBV7-7, the J gene TRBJ2-3; D is tentatively TRBD1 or TRBD2 (5 bases each). Between the trimmed V and J ends, which lost 8 bases and 8 bases, there was a span of 14 bases. The germline V gene encodes CDR1 SSHAT and CDR2 FNYEAQ (reference sequence). The CDR3 has 12 amino acids. The DNA for the CDR3 is TGTGCCAGCTCCTTAGACAGCGGTACGCAGTATTTT. Translating it yields CASSLDSGTQYF.

This clone was picked up a small number of times. The V and J genes are TRBV10-3 and TRBJ1-2; 10 positions match TRBD1. Germline CDR1 reads ENHRY; CDR2 reads SYGVKD. The CDR3 totals 14 residues. Losses at the gene ends were 7 bases for V and 5 bases for J; bases not matched to a gene: 7. This CDR3 reads CAIKGQGEEYGYTF. The CDR3 bases are TGTGCCATCAAAGGACAGGGGGAAGAGTATGGCTACACCTTC.